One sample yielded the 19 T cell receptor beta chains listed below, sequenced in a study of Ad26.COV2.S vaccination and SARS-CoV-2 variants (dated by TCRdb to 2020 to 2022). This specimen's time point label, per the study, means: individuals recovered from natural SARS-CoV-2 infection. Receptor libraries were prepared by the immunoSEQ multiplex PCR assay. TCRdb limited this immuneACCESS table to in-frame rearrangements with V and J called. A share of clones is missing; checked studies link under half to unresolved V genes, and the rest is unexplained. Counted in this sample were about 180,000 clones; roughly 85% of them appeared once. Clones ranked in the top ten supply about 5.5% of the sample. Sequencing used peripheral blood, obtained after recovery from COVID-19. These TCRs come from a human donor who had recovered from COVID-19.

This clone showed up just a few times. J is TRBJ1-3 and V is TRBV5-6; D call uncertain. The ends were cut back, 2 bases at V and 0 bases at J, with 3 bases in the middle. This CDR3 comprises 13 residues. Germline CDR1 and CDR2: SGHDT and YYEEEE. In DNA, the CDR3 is TGTGCCAGCAGCTTCCTCTCTGGAAACACCATATATTTT. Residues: CASSFLSGNTIYF.

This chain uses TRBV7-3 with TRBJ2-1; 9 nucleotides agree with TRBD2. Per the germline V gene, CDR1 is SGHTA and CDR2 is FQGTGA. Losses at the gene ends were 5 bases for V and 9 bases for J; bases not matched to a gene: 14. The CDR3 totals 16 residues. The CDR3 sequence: CASSPDLAGGPGEQFF. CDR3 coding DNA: TGTGCCAGCAGCCCCGATCTTGCGGGAGGGCCAGGTGAGCAGTTCTTC.

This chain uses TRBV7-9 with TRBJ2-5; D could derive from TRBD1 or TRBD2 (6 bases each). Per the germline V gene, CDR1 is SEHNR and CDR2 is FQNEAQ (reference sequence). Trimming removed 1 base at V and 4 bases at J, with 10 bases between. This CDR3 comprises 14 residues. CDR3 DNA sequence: TGTGCCAGCAGCTTAGAGGGGGGACGAGAGACCCAGTACTTC. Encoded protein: CASSLEGGRETQYF.

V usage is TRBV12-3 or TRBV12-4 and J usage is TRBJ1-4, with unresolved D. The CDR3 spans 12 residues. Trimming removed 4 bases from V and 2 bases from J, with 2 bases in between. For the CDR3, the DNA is TGTGCCAGCAGTTGGACTAATGAAAAACTGTTTTTT. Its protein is CASSWTNEKLFF.

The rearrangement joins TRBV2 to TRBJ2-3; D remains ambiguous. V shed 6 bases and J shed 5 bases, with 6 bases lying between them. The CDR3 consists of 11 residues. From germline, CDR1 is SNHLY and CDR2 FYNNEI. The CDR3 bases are TGTGCCAGCAGCCCGGGAGATACGCAGTATTTT. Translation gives CASSPGDTQYF. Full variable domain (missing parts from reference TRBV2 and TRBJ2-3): EPEVTQTPSHQVTQMGQEVILRCVPISNHLYFYWYRQILGQKVEFLVSFYNNEISEKSEIFDDQFSVERPDGSNFTLKIRSTKLEDSAMYFCASSPGDTQYFGPGTRLTVL.

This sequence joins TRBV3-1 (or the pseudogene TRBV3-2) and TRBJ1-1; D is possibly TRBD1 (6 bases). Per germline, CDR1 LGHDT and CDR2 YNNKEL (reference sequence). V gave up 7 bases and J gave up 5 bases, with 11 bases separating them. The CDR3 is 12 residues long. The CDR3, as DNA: TGTGCCAGCACGGGGGCAAGAACTGAAGCTTTCTTT. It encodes CASTGARTEAFF.

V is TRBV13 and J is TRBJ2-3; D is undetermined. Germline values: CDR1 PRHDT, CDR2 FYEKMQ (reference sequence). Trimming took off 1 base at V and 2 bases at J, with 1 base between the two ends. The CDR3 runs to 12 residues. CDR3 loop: CASSLATDTQYF. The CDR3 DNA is TGTGCCAGCAGCTTAGCCACAGATACGCAGTATTTT.

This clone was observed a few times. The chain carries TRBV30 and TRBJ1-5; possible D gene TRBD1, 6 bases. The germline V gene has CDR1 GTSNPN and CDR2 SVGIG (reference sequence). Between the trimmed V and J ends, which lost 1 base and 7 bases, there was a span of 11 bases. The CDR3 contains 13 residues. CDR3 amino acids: CAWSALQGQPQHF. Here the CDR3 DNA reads TGTGCCTGGAGTGCCCTCCAGGGGCAGCCCCAGCATTTT. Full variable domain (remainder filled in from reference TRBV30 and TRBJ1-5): SQTIHQWPATLVQPVGSPLSLECTVEGTSNPNLYWYRQAAGRGLQLLFYSVGIGQISSEVPQNLSASRPQDRQFILSSKKLLLSDSGFYLCAWSALQGQPQHFGDGTRLSIL.

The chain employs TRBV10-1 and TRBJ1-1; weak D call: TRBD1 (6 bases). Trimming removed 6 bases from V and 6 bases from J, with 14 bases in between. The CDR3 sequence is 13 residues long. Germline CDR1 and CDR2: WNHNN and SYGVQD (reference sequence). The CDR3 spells CASSRSRGAEAFF. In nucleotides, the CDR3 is TGCGCCAGCAGCAGGTCCAGGGGTGCTGAAGCTTTCTTT.

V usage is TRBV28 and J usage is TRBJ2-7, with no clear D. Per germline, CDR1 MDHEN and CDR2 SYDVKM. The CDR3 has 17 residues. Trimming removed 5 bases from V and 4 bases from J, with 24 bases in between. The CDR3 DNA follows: TGTGCCAGCAGTCCCCCCCCACCCGGACCCCGATGGTACGAGCAGTACTTC. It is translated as CASSPPPPGPRWYEQYF.

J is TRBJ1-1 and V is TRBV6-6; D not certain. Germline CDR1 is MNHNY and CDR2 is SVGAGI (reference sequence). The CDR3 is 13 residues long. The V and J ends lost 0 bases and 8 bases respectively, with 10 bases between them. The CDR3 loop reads CASSYSTPTEAFF. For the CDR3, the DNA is TGTGCCAGCAGTTACTCGACGCCGACAGAAGCTTTCTTT.

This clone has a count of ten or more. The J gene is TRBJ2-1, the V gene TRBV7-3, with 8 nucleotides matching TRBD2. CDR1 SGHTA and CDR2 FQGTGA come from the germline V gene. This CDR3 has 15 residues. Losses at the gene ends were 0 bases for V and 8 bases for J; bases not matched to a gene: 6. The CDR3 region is CASSLTSGVGDEQFF. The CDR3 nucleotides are TGTGCCAGCAGCTTAACTAGCGGGGTGGGCGATGAGCAGTTCTTC.

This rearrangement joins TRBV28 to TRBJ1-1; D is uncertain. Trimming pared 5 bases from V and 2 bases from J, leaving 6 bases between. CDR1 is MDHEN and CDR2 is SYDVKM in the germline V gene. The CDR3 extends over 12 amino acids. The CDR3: CASSLINTEAFF. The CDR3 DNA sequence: TGTGCCAGCAGTCTAATAAACACTGAAGCTTTCTTT.

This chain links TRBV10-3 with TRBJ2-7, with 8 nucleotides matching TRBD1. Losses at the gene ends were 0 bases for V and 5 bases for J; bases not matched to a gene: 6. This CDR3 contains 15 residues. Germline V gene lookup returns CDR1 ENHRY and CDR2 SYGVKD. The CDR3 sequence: CAISESRTGTNEQYF. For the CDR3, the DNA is TGTGCCATCAGTGAGTCAAGGACAGGGACCAACGAGCAGTACTTC.

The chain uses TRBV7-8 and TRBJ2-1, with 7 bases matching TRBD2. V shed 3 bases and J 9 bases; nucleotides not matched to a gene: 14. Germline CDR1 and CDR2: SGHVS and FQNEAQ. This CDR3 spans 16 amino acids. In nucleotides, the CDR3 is TGTGCCAGCAGCTTGCCCGACGCGGGAGTTGAGACTGAGCAGTTCTTC. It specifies CASSLPDAGVETEQFF.

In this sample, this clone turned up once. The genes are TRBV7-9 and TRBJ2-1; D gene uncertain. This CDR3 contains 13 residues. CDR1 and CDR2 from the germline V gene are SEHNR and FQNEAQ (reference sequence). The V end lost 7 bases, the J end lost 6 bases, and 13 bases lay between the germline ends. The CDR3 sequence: CASTHGSLNEQFF. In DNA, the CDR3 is TGTGCCAGCACCCATGGTAGCCTCAATGAGCAGTTCTTC.

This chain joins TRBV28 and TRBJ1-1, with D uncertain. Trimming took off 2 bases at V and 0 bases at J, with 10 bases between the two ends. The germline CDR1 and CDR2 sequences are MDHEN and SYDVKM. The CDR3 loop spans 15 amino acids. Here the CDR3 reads CASSLMGGLNTEAFF. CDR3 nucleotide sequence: TGTGCCAGCAGTTTAATGGGAGGCCTGAACACTGAAGCTTTCTTT.

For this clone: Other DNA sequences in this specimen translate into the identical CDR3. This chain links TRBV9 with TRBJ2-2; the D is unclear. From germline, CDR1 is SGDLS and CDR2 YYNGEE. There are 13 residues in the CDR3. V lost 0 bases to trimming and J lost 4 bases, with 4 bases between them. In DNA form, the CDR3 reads TGTGCCAGCAGCGTAGGACCCACCGGGGAGCTGTTTTTT. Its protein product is CASSVGPTGELFF.

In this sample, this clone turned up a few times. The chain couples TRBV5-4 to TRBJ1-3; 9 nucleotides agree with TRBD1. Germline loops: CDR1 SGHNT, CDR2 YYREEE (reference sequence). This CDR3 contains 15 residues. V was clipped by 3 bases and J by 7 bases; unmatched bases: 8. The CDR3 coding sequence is TGTGCCAGCAGCTGGGGCACGGGGACAGGGAACACCATATATTTT. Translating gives CASSWGTGTGNTIYF.